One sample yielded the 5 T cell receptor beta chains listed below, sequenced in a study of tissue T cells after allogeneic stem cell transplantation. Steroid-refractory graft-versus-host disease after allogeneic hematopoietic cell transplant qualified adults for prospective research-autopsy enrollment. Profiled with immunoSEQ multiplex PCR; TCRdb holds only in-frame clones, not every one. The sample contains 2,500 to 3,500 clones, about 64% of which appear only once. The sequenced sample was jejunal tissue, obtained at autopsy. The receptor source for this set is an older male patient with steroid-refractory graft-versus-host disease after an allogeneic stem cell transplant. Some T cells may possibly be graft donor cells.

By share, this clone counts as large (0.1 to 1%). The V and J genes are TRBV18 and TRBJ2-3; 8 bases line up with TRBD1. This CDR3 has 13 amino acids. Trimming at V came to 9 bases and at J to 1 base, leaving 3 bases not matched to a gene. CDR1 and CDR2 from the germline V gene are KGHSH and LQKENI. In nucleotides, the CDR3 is TGTGCCAGTAAGGACAGGGGCACAGATACGCAGTATTTT. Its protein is CASKDRGTDTQYF.

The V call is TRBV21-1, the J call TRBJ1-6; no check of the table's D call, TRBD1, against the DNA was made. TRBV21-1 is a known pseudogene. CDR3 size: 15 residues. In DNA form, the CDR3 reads TGTGCCAGCAGCAAAGCGGGGCAGGTAAATTCACCCCTCCACTTT. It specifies CASSKAGQVNSPLHF.

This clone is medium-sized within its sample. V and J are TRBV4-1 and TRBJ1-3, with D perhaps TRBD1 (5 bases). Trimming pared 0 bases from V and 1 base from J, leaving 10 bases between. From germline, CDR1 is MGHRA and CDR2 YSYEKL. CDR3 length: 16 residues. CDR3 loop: CASSQEEAGSGNTIYF. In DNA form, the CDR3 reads TGCGCCAGCAGCCAAGAAGAGGCAGGGTCTGGAAACACCATATATTTT.

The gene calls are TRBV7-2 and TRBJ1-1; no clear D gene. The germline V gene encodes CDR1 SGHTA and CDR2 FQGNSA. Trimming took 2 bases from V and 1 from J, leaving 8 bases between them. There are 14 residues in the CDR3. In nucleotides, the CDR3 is TGTGCCAGCAGCTTACTCATTACGAACACTGAAGCTTTCTTT. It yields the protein CASSLLITNTEAFF.

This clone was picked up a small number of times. CDR3 DNA: TGCGCCAGCAGCCAAGTGGGAGGACAGGCTGAGATTGGCTACACCTTC. Protein sequence: CASSQVGGQAEIGYTF. The chain joins TRBV4-1 to TRBJ1-2; 7 positions agree with TRBD1. The V and J ends lost 1 base and 7 bases, in that order; junction bases with no gene match: 12. The V gene's germline CDR1 is MGHRA and CDR2 YSYEKL. CDR3 length equals 16 residues.